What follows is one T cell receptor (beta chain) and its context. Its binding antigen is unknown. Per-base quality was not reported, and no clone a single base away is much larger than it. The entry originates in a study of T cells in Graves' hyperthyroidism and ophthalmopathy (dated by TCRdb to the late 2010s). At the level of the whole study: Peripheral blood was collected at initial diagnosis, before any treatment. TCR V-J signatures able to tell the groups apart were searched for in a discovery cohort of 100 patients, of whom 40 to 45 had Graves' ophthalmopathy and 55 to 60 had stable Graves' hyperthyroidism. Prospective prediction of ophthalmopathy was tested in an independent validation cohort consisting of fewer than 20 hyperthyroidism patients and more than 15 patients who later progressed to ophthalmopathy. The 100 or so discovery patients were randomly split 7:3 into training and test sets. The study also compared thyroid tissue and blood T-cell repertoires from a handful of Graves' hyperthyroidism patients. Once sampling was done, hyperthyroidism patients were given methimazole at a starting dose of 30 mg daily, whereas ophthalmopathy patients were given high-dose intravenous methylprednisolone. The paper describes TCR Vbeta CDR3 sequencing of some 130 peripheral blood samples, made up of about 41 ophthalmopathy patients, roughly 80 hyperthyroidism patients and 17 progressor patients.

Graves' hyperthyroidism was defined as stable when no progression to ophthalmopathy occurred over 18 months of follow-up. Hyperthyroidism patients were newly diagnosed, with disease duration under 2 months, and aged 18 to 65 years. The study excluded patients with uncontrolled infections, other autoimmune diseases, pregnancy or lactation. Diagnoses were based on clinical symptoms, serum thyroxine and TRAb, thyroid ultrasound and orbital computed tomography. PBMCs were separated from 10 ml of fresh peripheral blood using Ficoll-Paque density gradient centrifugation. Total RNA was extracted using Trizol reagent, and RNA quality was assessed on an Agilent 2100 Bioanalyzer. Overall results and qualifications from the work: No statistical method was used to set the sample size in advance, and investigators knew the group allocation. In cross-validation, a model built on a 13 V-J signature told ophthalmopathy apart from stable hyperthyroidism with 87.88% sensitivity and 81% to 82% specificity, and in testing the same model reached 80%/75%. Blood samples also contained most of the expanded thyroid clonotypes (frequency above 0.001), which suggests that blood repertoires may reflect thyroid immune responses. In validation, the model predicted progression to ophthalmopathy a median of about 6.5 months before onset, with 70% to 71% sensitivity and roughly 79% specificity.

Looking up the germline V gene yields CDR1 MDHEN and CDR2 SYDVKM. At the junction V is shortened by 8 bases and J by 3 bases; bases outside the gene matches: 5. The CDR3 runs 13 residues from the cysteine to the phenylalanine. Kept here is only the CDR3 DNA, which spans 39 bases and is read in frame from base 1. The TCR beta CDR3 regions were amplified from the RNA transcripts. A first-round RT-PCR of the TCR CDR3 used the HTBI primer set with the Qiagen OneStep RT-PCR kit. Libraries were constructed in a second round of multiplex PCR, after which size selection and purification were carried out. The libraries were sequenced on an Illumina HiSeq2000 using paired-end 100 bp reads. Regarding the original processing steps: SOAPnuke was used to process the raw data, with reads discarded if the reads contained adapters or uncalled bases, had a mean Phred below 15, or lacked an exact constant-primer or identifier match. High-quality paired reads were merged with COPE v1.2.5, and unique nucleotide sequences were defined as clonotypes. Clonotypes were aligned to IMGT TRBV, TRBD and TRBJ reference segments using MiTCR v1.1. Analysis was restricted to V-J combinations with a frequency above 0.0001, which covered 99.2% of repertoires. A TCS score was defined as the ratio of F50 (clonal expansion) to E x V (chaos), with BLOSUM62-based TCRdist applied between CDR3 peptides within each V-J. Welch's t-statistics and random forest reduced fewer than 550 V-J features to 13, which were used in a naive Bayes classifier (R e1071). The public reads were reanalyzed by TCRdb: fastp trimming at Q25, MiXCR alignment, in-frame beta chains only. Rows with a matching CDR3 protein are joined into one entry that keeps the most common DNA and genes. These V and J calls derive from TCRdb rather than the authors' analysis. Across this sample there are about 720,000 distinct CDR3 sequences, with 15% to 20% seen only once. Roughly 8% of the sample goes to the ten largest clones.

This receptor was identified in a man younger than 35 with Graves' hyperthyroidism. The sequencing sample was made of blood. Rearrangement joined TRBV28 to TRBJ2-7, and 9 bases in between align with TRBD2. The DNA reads TGTGCCAGCGGGGATAGCGGGAGCTACGAGCAGTACTTC. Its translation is CASGDSGSYEQYF.